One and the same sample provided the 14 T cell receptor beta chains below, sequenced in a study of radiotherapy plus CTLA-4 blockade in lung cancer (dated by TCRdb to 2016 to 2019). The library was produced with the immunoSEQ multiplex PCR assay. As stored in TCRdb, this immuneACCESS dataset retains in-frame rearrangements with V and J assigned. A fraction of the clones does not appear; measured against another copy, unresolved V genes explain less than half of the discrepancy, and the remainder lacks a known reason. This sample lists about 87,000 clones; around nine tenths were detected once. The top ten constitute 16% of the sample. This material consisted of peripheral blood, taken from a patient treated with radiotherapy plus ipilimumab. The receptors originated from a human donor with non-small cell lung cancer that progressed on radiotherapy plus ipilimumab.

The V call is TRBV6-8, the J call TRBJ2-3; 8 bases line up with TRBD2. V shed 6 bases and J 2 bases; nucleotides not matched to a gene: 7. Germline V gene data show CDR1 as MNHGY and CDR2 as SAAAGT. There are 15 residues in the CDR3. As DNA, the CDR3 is TGTGCCAGCAGGACAACTAGCGGTAACACAGATACGCAGTATTTT. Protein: CASRTTSGNTDTQYF.

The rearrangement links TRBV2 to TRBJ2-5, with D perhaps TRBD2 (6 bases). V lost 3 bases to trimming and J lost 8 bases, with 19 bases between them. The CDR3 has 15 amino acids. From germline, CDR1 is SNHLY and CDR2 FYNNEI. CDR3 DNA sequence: TGTGCCAGCAGTGAGGTCTGGGACTGGGAAAGTACCCAGTACTTC. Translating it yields CASSEVWDWESTQYF.

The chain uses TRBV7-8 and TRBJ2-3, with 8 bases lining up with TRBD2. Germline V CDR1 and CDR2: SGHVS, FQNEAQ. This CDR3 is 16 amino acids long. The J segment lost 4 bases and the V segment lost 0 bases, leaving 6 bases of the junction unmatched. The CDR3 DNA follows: TGTGCCAGCAGCTTAGCTACAAGCGGGGGCCCAGATACGCAGTATTTT. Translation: CASSLATSGGPDTQYF.

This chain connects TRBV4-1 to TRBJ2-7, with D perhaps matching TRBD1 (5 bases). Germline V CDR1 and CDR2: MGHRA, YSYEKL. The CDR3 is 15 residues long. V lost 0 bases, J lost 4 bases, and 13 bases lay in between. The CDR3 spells CASSQDLQGRYEQYF. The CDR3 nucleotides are TGCGCCAGCAGCCAAGATCTGCAGGGAAGGTACGAGCAGTACTTC.

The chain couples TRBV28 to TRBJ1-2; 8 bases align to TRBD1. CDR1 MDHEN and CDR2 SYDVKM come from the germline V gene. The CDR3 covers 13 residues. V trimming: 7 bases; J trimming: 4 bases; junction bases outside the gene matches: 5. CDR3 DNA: TGTGCCAGCATCCTCCAGGGGGCCTATGGCTACACCTTC. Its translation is CASILQGAYGYTF.

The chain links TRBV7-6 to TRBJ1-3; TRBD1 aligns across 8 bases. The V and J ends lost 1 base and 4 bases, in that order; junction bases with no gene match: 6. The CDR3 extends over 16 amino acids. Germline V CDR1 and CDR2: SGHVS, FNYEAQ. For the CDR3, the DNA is TGTGCCAGCAGCTTAGTCGGGACAGGATCAGGAAACACCATATATTTT. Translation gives CASSLVGTGSGNTIYF.

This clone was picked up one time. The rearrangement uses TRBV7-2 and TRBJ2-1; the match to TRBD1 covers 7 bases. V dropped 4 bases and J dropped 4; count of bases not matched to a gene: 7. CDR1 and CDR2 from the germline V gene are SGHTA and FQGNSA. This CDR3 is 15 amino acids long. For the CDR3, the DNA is TGTGCCAGCAGCTCCAGGCAGGGGGTTTACAATGAGCAGTTCTTC. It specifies CASSSRQGVYNEQFF.

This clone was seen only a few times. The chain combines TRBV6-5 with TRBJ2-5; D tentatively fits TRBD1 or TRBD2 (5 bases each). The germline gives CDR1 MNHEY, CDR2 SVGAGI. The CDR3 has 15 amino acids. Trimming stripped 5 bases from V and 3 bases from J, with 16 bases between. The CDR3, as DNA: TGTGCCAGCAGTACCATCCGGGACCCAAAAGAGACCCAGTACTTC. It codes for CASSTIRDPKETQYF.

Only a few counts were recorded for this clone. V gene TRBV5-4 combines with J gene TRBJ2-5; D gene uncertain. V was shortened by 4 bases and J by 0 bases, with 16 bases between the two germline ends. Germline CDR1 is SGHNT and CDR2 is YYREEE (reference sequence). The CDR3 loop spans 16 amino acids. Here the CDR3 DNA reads TGTGCCAGCAGCCCGCCGCCGTGGGCCGACCAAGAGACCCAGTACTTC. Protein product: CASSPPPWADQETQYF. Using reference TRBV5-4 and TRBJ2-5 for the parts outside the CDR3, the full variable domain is ETGVTQSPTHLIKTRGQQVTLRCSSQSGHNTVSWYQQALGQGPQFIFQYYREEENGRGNFPPRFSGLQFPNYSSELNVNALELDDSALYLCASSPPPWADQETQYFGPGTRLLVL.

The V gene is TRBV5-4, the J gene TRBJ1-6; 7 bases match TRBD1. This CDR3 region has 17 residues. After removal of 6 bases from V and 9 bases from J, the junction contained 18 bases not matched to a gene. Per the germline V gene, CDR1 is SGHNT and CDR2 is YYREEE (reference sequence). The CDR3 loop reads CASKLGGAGLISSPLHF. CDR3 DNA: TGTGCCAGCAAACTAGGGGGCGCGGGTCTTATCAGTTCACCCCTCCACTTT.

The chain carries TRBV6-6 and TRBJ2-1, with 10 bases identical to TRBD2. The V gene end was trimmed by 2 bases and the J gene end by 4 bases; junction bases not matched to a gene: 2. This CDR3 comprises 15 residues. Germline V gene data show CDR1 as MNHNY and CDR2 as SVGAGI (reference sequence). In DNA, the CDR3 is TGTGCCAGCAGTTACGGACTAGCGGAGTACAATGAGCAGTTCTTC. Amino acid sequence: CASSYGLAEYNEQFF.

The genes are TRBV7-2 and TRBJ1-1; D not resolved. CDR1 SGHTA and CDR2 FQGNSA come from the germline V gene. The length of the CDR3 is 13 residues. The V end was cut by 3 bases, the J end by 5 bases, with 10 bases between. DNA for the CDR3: TGTGCCAGCAGCTTGTTACTCGAAACTGAAGCTTTCTTT. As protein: CASSLLLETEAFF.

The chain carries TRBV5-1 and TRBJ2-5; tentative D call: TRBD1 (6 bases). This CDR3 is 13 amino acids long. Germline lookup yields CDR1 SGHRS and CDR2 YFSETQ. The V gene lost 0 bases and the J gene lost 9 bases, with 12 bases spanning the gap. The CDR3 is CASSLAIDRSQYF. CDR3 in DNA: TGCGCCAGCAGCTTGGCCATTGACAGGTCCCAGTACTTC.

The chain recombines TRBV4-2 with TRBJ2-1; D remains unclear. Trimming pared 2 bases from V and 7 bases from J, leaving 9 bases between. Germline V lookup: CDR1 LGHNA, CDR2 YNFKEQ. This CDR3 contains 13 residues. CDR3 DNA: TGTGCCAGCAGCCAACCGGGCCAAAATGAGCAGTTCTTC. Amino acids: CASSQPGQNEQFF.